Described below is a single TCR beta chain sequence and its context. This specimen comes from a study of blood T cells in healthy people across ages. Primed by a sample-barcoded 5' primer and a J-beta primer mix, a second PCR proceeded for 7 to 11 cycles. TCRdb itself ran the 5' RACE reads through MiXCR, one entry per CDR3 protein. Among about 760,000 distinct CDR3 sequences listed, more than 20% were seen once. Germline-derived CDR1 and CDR2 are LGHNA and YNFKEQ. J was trimmed by 3 bases and V by 1 base; bases with no gene match: 5. This CDR3 region has 17 residues. This same sample was also taken into another study, of T cells of mothers and their children.

The TCR was taken from a boy younger than 18 in good health. The chain links TRBV4-2 to TRBJ2-2; 10 positions match TRBD2. Sequencing was carried out using blood. DNA for the CDR3: TGTGCCAGCAGCCAAGGAGCGGGGGGGCCTGACACCGGGGAGCTGTTTTTT. Its protein product is CASSQGAGGPDTGELFF.